This T cell receptor (beta chain) derives from a study of T-cell reconstitution after alpha-beta-depleted transplantation in children (dated by TCRdb to the mid-2010s). With respect to the entire study: The study quantitatively tracked T-cell immune reconstitution after TCRalphabeta/CD19-depleted allogeneic hematopoietic cell transplantation in children using TCR repertoire profiling. The research as a whole found: The high TCRbeta diversity at day 60 in some patients was ascribed to recipient T cells and intrathymic progenitors that had survived conditioning. The frequencies of hyperexpanded clones fell over the following months, and after one year, T-cell counts and TCRbeta diversity were mostly attributed to newly produced T cells. The apparently early recovery of alphabetaT-cell counts about two months after transplant reportedly depended on only several hundred rapidly expanded clones that came from non-depleted graft cells.

Regarding this clonotype: Its antigen is currently not known. Base qualities are not recorded, but no much larger clone differs from it by a single base.

From the cysteine up to the phenylalanine, the CDR3 has a length of 12 residues. The only DNA kept is the CDR3, 36 bases in frame from the first base. V loses 3 bases, J loses 5 bases, and the germline ends lie 10 bases apart. The CDR1 and CDR2 encoded by the germline V gene (reference sequence) are DFQATT and SNEGSKA. The receptor library was made with PCR. The instrument given in TCRdb is Illumina HiSeq 2500. To normalize quantification of the TCRbeta repertoire, the TCR libraries were built with molecular barcoding that relied on unique molecular identifiers. Using fastp at Q25 and MiXCR, TCRdb reprocessed the public reads and kept productive beta chains. Identical CDR3 proteins give one entry, which carries the most common genes and DNA. This sample is represented by about 900,000 distinct CDR3 sequences; about 29% of them were singletons. The top ten clones comprise roughly 27% of the sample. The intended sense of this specimen's treatment or condition label: allogeneic hematopoietic cell transplantation with graft depleted of TCRalphabeta T cells and CD19 B cells. The children who served as transplant recipients had been given grafts of TCRalphabeta/CD19-depleted allogeneic hematopoietic cells.

The chain was built from TRBV20-1 and TRBJ2-5; TRBD1 could be the D gene, as 5 bases match. This clonotype was sampled from a boy younger than two who had a stem cell transplant for SCID, so the T cells may come from the graft donor. Sequenced here: PBMCs, mostly from graft donor cells, sampled 360 days after TCRalphabeta/CD19-depleted stem cell transplant. The sequenced DNA: TGCAGTGCTAGGGTCAGGGTGGAGACCCAGTACTTC. This codes for CSARVRVETQYF.